The present T cell receptor (beta chain) was sequenced within a study of technical replicates of blood from several donors. Method: immunoSEQ multiplex PCR; TCRdb's copy keeps in-frame clones and lacks some. The table has about 83,000 clones, around 94% seen once. The sequencing sample was made of T cells isolated from PBMCs. This sequence originates from a human donor in good health.

The CDR3 DNA reads as TGTGCCAGCAGTGAAGGGCCCAATTTACAGTTCTTC. Its protein product is CASSEGPNLQFF. The chain couples TRBV6-1 to TRBJ2-1; no clear D gene. V gave up 1 base and J gave up 13 bases, with 11 bases separating them. This CDR3 has 12 amino acids. From germline, CDR1 is MNHNS and CDR2 SASEGT.